Sequencing of this TCR beta chain was carried out in a study of blood T cell repertoires in COVID-19. Across the whole study: Sources were T cells, B-cell-depleted T cells, or PBMCs; the material itself was cDNA or gDNA.

As processed by the authors: Nucleated cell counts were estimated from reference gene primer amplification. Sequencing was performed with immunoSEQ multiplex PCR; in TCRdb, only in-frame clones are kept and a portion is missing. V, J and clone size are those of that table, while D and trimming were read from the DNA. The repertoire has under 500,000 clones, approximately 90% of them found once; the top ten carry over 1.5%. Germline CDR1 is SGDLS and CDR2 is YYNGEE. Germline trimming cut 0 bases from V and 2 bases from J; bases unmatched to any gene: 5. This CDR3 is built from 16 residues. Participants were aged roughly 18 to 90 years from more than 20 US areas.

Sequenced: PBMCs or T cells enriched from blood (not recorded which). The clonotype originates from a young woman with acute COVID-19. The chain employs TRBV9 and TRBJ2-3; 8 bases align to TRBD2. The chain's CDR3 is CASSVASSGFTDTQYF. CDR3 in DNA: TGTGCCAGCAGCGTAGCTTCTAGCGGGTTCACAGATACGCAGTATTTT.